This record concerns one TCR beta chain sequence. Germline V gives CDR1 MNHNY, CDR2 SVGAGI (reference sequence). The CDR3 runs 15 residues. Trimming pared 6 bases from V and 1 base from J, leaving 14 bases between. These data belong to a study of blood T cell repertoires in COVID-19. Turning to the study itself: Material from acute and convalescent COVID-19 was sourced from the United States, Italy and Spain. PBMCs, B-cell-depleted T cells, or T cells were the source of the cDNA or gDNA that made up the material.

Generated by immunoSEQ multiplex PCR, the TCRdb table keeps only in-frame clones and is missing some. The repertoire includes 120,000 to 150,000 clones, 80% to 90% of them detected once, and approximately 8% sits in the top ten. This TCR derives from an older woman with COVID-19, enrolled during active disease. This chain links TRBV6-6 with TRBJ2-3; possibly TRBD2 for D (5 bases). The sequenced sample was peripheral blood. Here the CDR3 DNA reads TGTGCCAGCAGCCCCCGGGGTCGGCGCACAGATACGCAGTATTTT. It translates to CASSPRGRRTDTQYF.